Each of the 18 T cell receptor beta chains below was sequenced from the same sample in a study of blood T cell repertoires in COVID-19. Generated by immunoSEQ multiplex PCR, the TCRdb table keeps only in-frame clones and is missing some. The sample holds just under 80,000 clones, roughly 80% seen once. Source material: peripheral blood. The receptors shown here come from a woman in her sixties or seventies with acute or convalescent COVID-19.

V usage is TRBV18 and J usage is TRBJ1-2; 9 nucleotides match TRBD1. Per the germline V gene, CDR1 is KGHSH and CDR2 is LQKENI. CDR3 size: 15 residues. The V segment lost 3 bases and the J segment 8 bases; nucleotides outside the gene matches: 10. Here the CDR3 DNA reads TGTGCCAGCTCACCGGGGACAGGGCCCCTTGTCGGCTACACCTTC. As protein: CASSPGTGPLVGYTF. Using reference TRBV18 and TRBJ1-2 for the parts outside the CDR3, the full variable domain is NAGVMQNPRHLVRRRGQEARLRCSPMKGHSHVYWYRQLPEEGLKFMVYLQKENIIDESGMPKERFSAEFPKEGPSILRIQQVVRGDSAAYFCASSPGTGPLVGYTFGSGTRLTVV.

This chain links TRBV9 with TRBJ1-1, with TRBD1 as a possible D gene (6 bases). The CDR3 spans 14 residues. Germline lookup yields CDR1 SGDLS and CDR2 YYNGEE. V was shortened by 4 bases and J by 1 base, with 11 bases between the two germline ends. The CDR3, as DNA: TGTGCCAGCAGCTCCTGGACAGAGAACACTGAAGCTTTCTTT. It yields the protein CASSSWTENTEAFF.

This clone showed up just once. This chain links TRBV5-1 with TRBJ1-5, with a tentative D call TRBD1 (5 bases). Germline V gene sequence: CDR1 SGHRS, CDR2 YFSETQ. The CDR3 is 15 residues long. Trimming shortened V by 4 bases and J by 0 bases, and 11 bases separated the two germline ends. In DNA form, the CDR3 reads TGCGCCAGCAGCCAAGCAGGGAATAGCAATCAGCCCCAGCATTTT. Protein product: CASSQAGNSNQPQHF.

The chain links TRBV6-6 to TRBJ1-5; the D gene is possibly TRBD1 (5 bases). This CDR3 contains 16 residues. From germline, CDR1 is MNHNY and CDR2 SVGAGI (reference sequence). The V end was cut by 6 bases, the J end by 0 bases, with 15 bases between. The CDR3: CASSPRPTGSNQPQHF. CDR3 sequence (DNA): TGTGCCAGCAGCCCGCGCCCTACAGGTAGCAATCAGCCCCAGCATTTT.

This chain links TRBV24-1 with TRBJ2-4; D is uncertain. Germline V CDR1 and CDR2: KGHDR, SFDVKD. V was cut by 3 bases and J by 9 bases, with 14 bases left in between. The CDR3 length is 14 residues. CDR3 nucleotides: TGTGCCACCAGTGATCCTCGGGTTGGCGGCATTCAGTACTTC. Protein sequence: CATSDPRVGGIQYF.

V gene TRBV7-9 combines with J gene TRBJ1-3; TRBD1 matches at 7 bases. The CDR3 consists of 16 residues. Trimming at V came to 5 bases and at J to 1 base, leaving 8 bases not matched to a gene. Germline V gene lookup returns CDR1 SEHNR and CDR2 FQNEAQ (reference sequence). The CDR3 coding sequence is TGTGCCAGCAGCCGGTTTGGACAGGCGTCTGGAAACACCATATATTTT. It codes for CASSRFGQASGNTIYF.

The chain employs TRBV18 and TRBJ1-2; D perhaps matches TRBD1 (6 bases). This CDR3 is 14 amino acids long. V lost 2 bases to trimming and J lost 7 bases, with 14 bases between them. Germline CDR1 is KGHSH and CDR2 is LQKENI. CDR3 coding DNA: TGTGCCAGCTCACCATCCCGGGACAACGTTGGCTACACCTTC. Translation gives CASSPSRDNVGYTF.

V is TRBV4-1 and J is TRBJ2-7; a weak D match, TRBD2 (5 bases). Germline CDR1 reads MGHRA; CDR2 reads YSYEKL. V lost 0 bases and J 3 bases, leaving 12 bases between the germline ends. The CDR3 covers 15 residues. DNA for the CDR3: TGCGCCAGCAGCCAAGAGAGAGCGGAGCTCTACGAGCAGTACTTC. Translated: CASSQERAELYEQYF.

The chain is built from TRBV5-6 and TRBJ2-5, with a tentative D call TRBD1 (6 bases). V dropped 4 bases and J dropped 5 bases, with 15 bases sitting between them. CDR1 and CDR2 from the germline V gene are SGHDT and YYEEEE. This CDR3 is 14 amino acids long. The CDR3 sequence: CASSDEGEWETQYF. CDR3 DNA sequence: TGTGCCAGCAGCGATGAGGGGGAGTGGGAGACCCAGTACTTC.

J is TRBJ2-1 and V is TRBV5-1, with D maybe TRBD2 (6 bases). CDR1 and CDR2 from the germline V gene are SGHRS and YFSETQ. The CDR3 sequence is 17 residues long. V was shortened by 1 base and J by 8 bases, with 22 bases between the two germline ends. CDR3 sequence: CASSLSSVGGGLDEQFF. As DNA, the CDR3 is TGCGCCAGCAGCTTGAGTTCAGTCGGGGGAGGTTTGGATGAGCAGTTCTTC.

A single count supports this clone. The chain has TRBV5-1 and TRBJ1-4; 7 bases are a match to TRBD1. The CDR3 spans 15 residues. Germline values: CDR1 SGHRS, CDR2 YFSETQ. The ends lost 0 bases at V and 6 bases at J; junction bases unmatched: 5. The CDR3 region has the DNA TGCGCCAGCAGCTTGGTTGACAGGGCTGATGAAAAACTGTTTTTT. Translated, it gives CASSLVDRADEKLFF.

This clone came up once. The rearrangement uses TRBV5-6 and TRBJ1-2, with 8 bases aligning to TRBD1. V lost 4 bases and J lost 4; bases outside the gene matches: 15. Germline V lookup: CDR1 SGHDT, CDR2 YYEEEE. The CDR3 length is 17 residues. CDR3 DNA sequence: TGTGCCAGCAGCCGAGGGACAGGCACCCTGTGGGGCTATGGCTACACCTTC. Translated: CASSRGTGTLWGYGYTF.

The chain employs TRBV21-1 and TRBJ2-1; the table's D call, TRBD2, has no DNA check behind it. TRBV21-1 is an annotated pseudogene. The CDR3 spans 17 residues. The CDR3 loop is CASTTPELAGGPEEQFF. CDR3 DNA sequence: TGTGCCAGCACCACCCCCGAACTAGCGGGAGGGCCGGAGGAGCAGTTCTTC.

The CDR3 here is CASSPSSGTYNEQFF. CDR3 nucleotides: TGTGCCAGCAGCCCCTCTAGCGGAACCTACAATGAGCAGTTCTTC. The genes are TRBV3-1 (or the pseudogene TRBV3-2) and TRBJ2-1; the match to TRBD2 covers 7 bases. There are 15 residues in the CDR3. Germline trimming cut 4 bases from V and 2 bases from J; bases unmatched to any gene: 5. Germline lookup yields CDR1 LGHDT and CDR2 YNNKEL (reference sequence).

This sequence joins TRBV19 and TRBJ1-2; D perhaps matches TRBD1 (5 bases). Per the germline V gene, CDR1 is LNHDA and CDR2 is SQIVND (reference sequence). Deletions cut 5 bases from V and 6 bases from J, with 22 bases between. The CDR3 contains 16 residues. CDR3 bases: TGTGCCAGTAGTCTCCAAACAAACGACAGAAGCGATGGCTACACCTTC. The encoded protein is CASSLQTNDRSDGYTF. The full variable domain, rest sourced from reference TRBV19 and TRBJ1-2, is DGGITQSPKYLFRKEGQNVTLSCEQNLNHDAMYWYRQDPGQGLRLIYYSQIVNDFQKGDIAEGYSVSREKKESFPLTVTSAQKNPTAFYLCASSLQTNDRSDGYTFGSGTRLTVV.

The chain recombines TRBV15 with TRBJ1-6; D is uncertain. V was trimmed by 1 base and J by 3 bases, leaving 10 bases between them. From germline, CDR1 is LNHNV and CDR2 YYDKDF (reference sequence). The CDR3 runs 16 residues. CDR3 coding DNA: TGTGCCACCAGCAGAGGTGGAGAGAACTATAATTCACCCCTCCACTTT. Its protein product is CATSRGGENYNSPLHF.

The rearrangement links TRBV18 to TRBJ2-7; 14 positions match TRBD2. The length of the CDR3 is 16 residues. Germline CDR1 is KGHSH and CDR2 is LQKENI. With V trimmed by 0 bases and J by 5 bases, 3 bases remained unmatched. The CDR3, as DNA: TGTGCCAGCTCACCACCGGGACTAGCGGGAGCCCACGAGCAGTACTTC. It encodes CASSPPGLAGAHEQYF.

This rearrangement joins TRBV28 to TRBJ2-7; perhaps TRBD2 as D (6 bases). The CDR3 is 16 amino acids. The germline gives CDR1 MDHEN, CDR2 SYDVKM. With 3 bases removed from V and 0 bases from J, the gap between germline ends came to 15 bases. CDR3 DNA sequence: TGTGCCAGCAGTTTTCACCTGGCGGGACTCTCCTACGAGCAGTACTTC. As protein: CASSFHLAGLSYEQYF.